The clone carrying this TCR beta chain was picked up a small number of times. V was shortened by 5 bases and J by 1 base, with 8 bases between the two germline ends. The CDR3 totals 13 residues. The germline gives CDR1 MNHEY, CDR2 SVGAGI. Random hexamers were used to reverse transcribe an amount of about 0.45 to 1 ug RNA. TCRdb re-analysed the immunoSEQ multiplex PCR reads in MiXCR, keeping a single row per CDR3 protein. The top ten hold around 0.16% of the sample, which has 200,000 or so distinct CDR3 sequences, 85% to 95% seen once. Sequencing targeted TCR beta in T cells from blood (CD8+ and CD4+). TEMRA cells underwent FACS enrichment and CD8+ and CD4+ T cells underwent negative isolation. This specimen belongs to a study of CD8 T cells in Susac syndrome.

The sample comprised CD8+ T cells from PBMCs. This rearrangement joins TRBV6-5 to TRBJ1-1; a possible D gene is TRBD1 (5 bases). The receptor was derived from a human donor with Susac syndrome. The CDR3 here is CASSGGPNTEAFF. Here the CDR3 DNA reads TGTGCCAGCAGTGGGGGTCCGAACACTGAAGCTTTCTTT.